This TCR beta chain was recorded in a study of T cell repertoires in cytomegalovirus infection. This clonotype occurred many times. No antigen is known for it. TCRdb reanalysed the reads using MiXCR and keeps one entry per CDR3 protein. This repertoire shows 130,000 or so distinct CDR3 sequences, 5% to 6.5% found once; its top ten account for more than 15%. Trimming took off 2 bases at V and 0 bases at J, with 10 bases between the two ends. Germline V CDR1 and CDR2: SGHTA, FQGTGA. CDR3 length: 15 residues. Broader study findings: The ex vivo response showed dominance by HLA-C-restricted CMV-specific TCR beta clonotypes.

The V call is TRBV7-3, the J call TRBJ1-1; D call uncertain. This TCR derives from a human donor in good health (CMV status not recorded). Some clones in this sample may be carry-over from other donors' samples. Specimen: PBMCs. The CDR3 here is CASSLSSGMNTEAFF. DNA of the CDR3: TGTGCCAGCAGCTTATCCTCCGGCATGAACACTGAAGCTTTCTTT.